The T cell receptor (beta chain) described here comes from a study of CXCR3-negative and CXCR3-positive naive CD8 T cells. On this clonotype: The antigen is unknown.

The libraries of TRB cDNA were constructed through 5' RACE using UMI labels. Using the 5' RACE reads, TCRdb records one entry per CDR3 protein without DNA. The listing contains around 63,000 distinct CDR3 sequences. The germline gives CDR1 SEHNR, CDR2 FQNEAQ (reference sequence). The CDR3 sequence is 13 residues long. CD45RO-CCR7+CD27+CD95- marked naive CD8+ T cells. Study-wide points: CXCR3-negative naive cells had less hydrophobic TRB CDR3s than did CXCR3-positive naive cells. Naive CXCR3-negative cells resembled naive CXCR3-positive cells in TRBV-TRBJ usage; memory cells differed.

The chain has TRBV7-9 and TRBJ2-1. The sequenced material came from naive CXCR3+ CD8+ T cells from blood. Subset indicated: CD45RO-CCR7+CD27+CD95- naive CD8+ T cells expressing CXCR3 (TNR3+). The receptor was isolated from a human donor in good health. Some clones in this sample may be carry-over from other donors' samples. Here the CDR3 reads CASSAVSSNEQFF.